What follows are 20 T cell receptor delta chains derived from one specimen sequenced in a study of Vδ1+ human thymocytes. The study, taken as a whole, reports: Highly polyclonal TRG and TRD repertoires with Gaussian CDR3 length distributions appeared in thymus.

Their antigens are not known. Sequences come from RNA converted to cDNA by reverse transcription. The CDR3 regions were amplified by multiplex PCR from V-gene primers to a constant-region primer. TCRdb reprocessed the multiplex PCR reads using CATT. The table shows under 25,000 delta-chain clones, with 29% occurring only once. Sequenced sample: Vdelta1+ gamma-delta thymocytes from the thymus. This sample's subset: FACS-sorted CD3+ TCRalphabeta- TCRVdelta1+ TCRVdelta2- thymocytes. The receptor source for this set is a boy under two years old who had congenital heart surgery.

This sequence joins TRDV1 and TRDJ1; TRDD3 agrees at 7 bases. The CDR3 spans 21 residues. Per the germline V gene, CDR1 is TSWWSYY and CDR2 is QGS. With V trimmed by 3 bases and J by 0 bases, 22 bases remained unmatched. The CDR3 here is CALGDSNDNRRGIAYTDKLIF. The DNA for the CDR3 is TGTGCTCTTGGGGATTCTAATGATAATCGAAGGGGGATCGCCTACACCGATAAACTCATCTTT.

This clone came up a few times. The genes are TRDV1 and TRDJ1; 9 nucleotides agree with TRDD3. The trim removed 3 bases at V and 3 bases at J, leaving 14 bases unmatched. The CDR3 has 18 amino acids. CDR1 is TSWWSYY, CDR2 QGS, per germline. CDR3 region: CALGDLPVSGDTADKLIF. The DNA for the CDR3 is TGTGCTCTTGGGGACCTCCCCGTGTCTGGGGATACGGCCGATAAACTCATCTTT.

Points on this clone: Other DNA sequences within the sample encode an identical CDR3. The gene calls are TRDV1 and TRDJ1, with TRDD3 matching 13 bases. The trim removed 7 bases at V and 0 bases at J, leaving 11 bases unmatched. The germline CDR1 and CDR2 sequences are TSWWSYY and QGS. This CDR3 is built from 18 residues. The CDR3 spells CALAGCTGGYAYTDKLIF. The CDR3 DNA sequence: TGTGCTCTTGCTGGGTGTACTGGGGGATACGCTTACACCGATAAACTCATCTTT.

In this sample, this clone turned up many times. This chain connects TRDV1 to TRDJ1, with 9 positions matching TRDD3. Looked up from germline, CDR1 is TSWWSYY and CDR2 is QGS. The trim removed 5 bases at V and 4 bases at J, leaving 23 bases unmatched. The CDR3 totals 20 residues. The CDR3 here is CALGNPWGILPTVPFDKLIF. CDR3 bases: TGTGCTCTTGGGAACCCCTGGGGGATTTTGCCAACGGTCCCCTTCGATAAACTCATCTTT.

This clone was counted a few times. Additional DNA sequences in this sample encode the identical CDR3. The chain uses TRDV1 and TRDJ1; 7 nucleotides line up with TRDD3. Germline V CDR1 and CDR2: TSWWSYY, QGS. This CDR3 is built from 21 residues. The J segment lost 0 bases and the V segment lost 2 bases, leaving 21 bases of the junction unmatched. The CDR3 bases are TGTGCTCTTGGGGAATGGATTGGGGGAGCGAGTTGGTGTTTTTACACCGATAAACTCATCTTT. It encodes CALGEWIGGASWCFYTDKLIF.

A few counts support this clone. The gene calls are TRDV1 and TRDJ1, with 8 bases aligning to TRDD3. Germline V gene sequence: CDR1 TSWWSYY, CDR2 QGS. The CDR3 spans 17 residues. The V segment lost 5 bases and the J segment 7 bases; nucleotides outside the gene matches: 18. The CDR3 sequence is CALGSPGPWGTEGKLIF. The CDR3 nucleotides read TGTGCTCTTGGGTCTCCGGGGCCCTGGGGGACAGAAGGTAAACTCATCTTT.

This chain joins TRDV1 and TRDJ1; either TRDD2 or TRDD3 may fit D (6 bases each). The J call is uncertain, as TRDJ2 better fits the DNA end. Per germline, CDR1 TSWWSYY and CDR2 QGS. The CDR3 sequence is 17 residues long. CDR3 DNA: TGTGCTCTTGGGGAACTACCTTCCGATACGGGTTGGGCTAAACTCTTCTTT. Translating it yields CALGELPSDTGWAKLFF.

This clone turned up a few times. The chain couples TRDV1 to TRDJ1; 8 bases map to TRDD2. Germline lookup yields CDR1 TSWWSYY and CDR2 QGS. This CDR3 comprises 22 residues. V lost 3 bases to trimming and J lost 0 bases; unmatched junction nucleotides: 24. The DNA of the CDR3 is TGTGCTCTTGGGGAGGGGCTTCCTACTCAAGTGGGGACGTACGCGTACACCGATAAACTCATCTTT. Translated: CALGEGLPTQVGTYAYTDKLIF.

The chain employs TRDV1 and TRDJ1; TRDD3 aligns across 7 bases. Per germline, CDR1 TSWWSYY and CDR2 QGS. This CDR3 is 19 amino acids long. The J segment lost 0 bases and the V segment lost 2 bases, leaving 15 bases of the junction unmatched. The CDR3: CALGETYGAGGLYTDKLIF. CDR3 sequence (DNA): TGTGCTCTTGGGGAAACCTACGGGGCTGGGGGGTTGTACACCGATAAACTCATCTTT.

The rearrangement joins TRDV1 to TRDJ1; 13 bases line up with TRDD3. Germline V gene data show CDR1 as TSWWSYY and CDR2 as QGS. J gave up 4 bases and V 1 base, and 15 bases lay outside the gene matches. The CDR3 runs 20 residues. The DNA for the CDR3 is TGTGCTCTTGGGGAACCTTCGGGTTCCGTACTGGGGGATACGGGCGATAAACTCATCTTT. Translated, it gives CALGEPSGSVLGDTGDKLIF.

To note about this clone: Additional DNA sequences in this sample encode the identical CDR3. This chain connects TRDV1 to TRDJ1, with 10 bases lining up with TRDD3. V lost 5 bases to trimming and J lost 2 bases; unmatched junction nucleotides: 29. Germline CDR1 TSWWSYY, CDR2 QGS. There are 23 residues in the CDR3. CDR3 sequence: CALGRSRSPETSCTGGSTDKLIF. CDR3 bases: TGTGCTCTTGGGCGATCTCGGAGTCCCGAAACCTCTTGTACTGGGGGATCAACCGATAAACTCATCTTT.

As to this clone: A much larger clonotype is one base distant, so this may be a read error. Other nucleotide sequences in the sample specify the same CDR3. The chain joins TRDV1 to TRDJ1; D possibly corresponds to TRDD3 (6 bases). The CDR3 loop spans 17 amino acids. With 1 base removed from V and 0 bases from J, the gap between germline ends came to 15 bases. Germline assignment: CDR1 TSWWSYY and CDR2 QGS. The CDR3 nucleotides read TGTGCTCTTGGGGAACCGTCGGTTGTGGGGGACACCGATAAACTCATCTTT. Protein product: CALGEPSVVGDTDKLIF.

V and J are TRDV1 and TRDJ1; D possibly corresponds to TRDD3 (5 bases). Germline V CDR1 and CDR2: TSWWSYY, QGS. The CDR3 length is 17 residues. Trimming shortened V by 2 bases and J by 0 bases, and 16 bases separated the two germline ends. The CDR3 protein is CALGEGESLWYTDKLIF. CDR3 DNA sequence: TGTGCTCTTGGGGAAGGGGAATCACTTTGGTACACCGATAAACTCATCTTT.

This clone was recorded at least ten times. Other nucleotide sequences from this sample produce the same CDR3. The gene calls are TRDV1 and TRDJ1; the D is unclear. Between the trimmed V and J ends, which lost 0 bases and 0 bases, there was a span of 26 bases. The germline V gene has CDR1 TSWWSYY and CDR2 QGS. The CDR3 consists of 21 residues. In nucleotides, the CDR3 is TGTGCTCTTGGGGAACTACCCCCGGGCCGGTTTGTTCCACAAAACACCGATAAACTCATCTTT. Translating gives CALGELPPGRFVPQNTDKLIF.

This clone is classed as medium-sized. The J gene is TRDJ1, the V gene TRDV1; 8 nucleotides align to TRDD3. The CDR3 has 22 amino acids. Unmatched junction bases numbered 21, after V lost 0 bases and J lost 0 bases. CDR1 and CDR2 (germline): TSWWSYY, QGS. CDR3 sequence: CALGELAPVYWGGPFYTDKLIF. The CDR3 nucleotides read TGTGCTCTTGGGGAACTGGCCCCTGTGTACTGGGGGGGCCCATTTTACACCGATAAACTCATCTTT.

In its sample, this clone was seen a few times. V is TRDV1 and J is TRDJ1; 9 bases map to TRDD3. Germline CDR1 reads TSWWSYY; CDR2 reads QGS. This CDR3 contains 23 residues. The J segment lost 0 bases and the V segment lost 3 bases, leaving 26 bases of the junction unmatched. CDR3 sequence reads: CALGDLAFWPTGGPNWYTDKLIF. The DNA of the CDR3 is TGTGCTCTTGGGGACCTTGCCTTCTGGCCTACTGGGGGACCGAATTGGTACACCGATAAACTCATCTTT.

This clone has only a few counts. This sequence joins TRDV1 and TRDJ1, with D unresolved. This CDR3 region has 11 residues. Germline assignment: CDR1 TSWWSYY and CDR2 QGS. The V end was cut by 3 bases, the J end by 6 bases, with 5 bases between. This CDR3 is CALGEQNKLIF. CDR3 in DNA: TGTGCTCTTGGGGAGCAAAATAAACTCATCTTT.

There are a few counts of this clone. At one end, the junction sequence differs from germline, possibly due to a read error. Distinct nucleotide sequences in the sample also encode this CDR3. The chain employs TRDV1 and TRDJ1, with 9 bases fitting TRDD3. The germline V gene encodes CDR1 TSWWSYY and CDR2 QGS. CDR3 length: 15 amino acids. This chain's CDR3 is CALGEPGIRTDKLIF. The CDR3 DNA sequence: TGTGCCCTTGGGGAACCGGGGATACGCACCGATAAACTCATCTTT.

Comments on this clone: Distinct nucleotide sequences in the sample also encode this CDR3. The chain links TRDV1 to TRDJ1; tentatively, D is TRDD2 or TRDD3 (5 bases each). The germline V gene has CDR1 TSWWSYY and CDR2 QGS. The CDR3 is 18 residues long. V shed 0 bases and J shed 8 bases, with 25 bases lying between them. Here the CDR3 DNA reads TGTGCTCTTGGGGAACTCGGCCTACGTCGGTGGGGACACCCGAAACTCATCTTT. This gives the protein CALGELGLRRWGHPKLIF.

This chain uses TRDV1 with TRDJ1, with TRDD3 matching 13 bases. Trimming at V came to 1 base and at J to 3 bases, leaving 23 bases not matched to a gene. This CDR3 has 23 residues. Germline V lookup: CDR1 TSWWSYY, CDR2 QGS. CDR3 sequence: CALGEHPTPYWGIRNGRADKLIF. CDR3 coding DNA: TGTGCTCTTGGGGAACACCCCACTCCTTACTGGGGGATACGGAACGGCCGCGCCGATAAACTCATCTTT.